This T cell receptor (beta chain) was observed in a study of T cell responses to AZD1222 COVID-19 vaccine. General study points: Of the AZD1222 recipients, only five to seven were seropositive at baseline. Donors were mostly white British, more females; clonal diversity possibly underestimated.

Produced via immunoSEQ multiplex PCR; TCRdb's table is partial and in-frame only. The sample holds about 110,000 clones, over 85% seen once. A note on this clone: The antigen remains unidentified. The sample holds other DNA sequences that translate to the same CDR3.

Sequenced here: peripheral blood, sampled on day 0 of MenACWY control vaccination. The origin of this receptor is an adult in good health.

CDR3 nucleotides: TGTGCCAGCTCATCGGGACAGGACACTGAAGCTTTCTTT. Translating it yields CASSSGQDTEAFF. This chain uses TRBV18 with TRBJ1-1, with 8 bases matching TRBD1. This CDR3 is built from 13 residues. Per germline, CDR1 KGHSH and CDR2 LQKENI. V dropped 5 bases and J dropped 3; count of bases not matched to a gene: 2.